A selection of T cell receptor beta chains follows, all from one sample in a study of prognosis after radiotherapy for stage I lung cancer. TCRdb called the multiplex PCR reads again in MiXCR, with one record for every CDR3 protein. In the table there are around 26,000 distinct CDR3 sequences, roughly 50% of which are singletons. The material sequenced was PBMCs, taken before or after stereotactic body radiation therapy (not recorded which). All receptors derive from a donor over 45 with non-small cell lung cancer. Each CDR3 is given with its conserved first and last residue. Fields, in order: clone size, V gene, D gene, J gene, CDR3 protein, CDR3 DNA. A D gene is named only where the DNA matches it firmly. Part of the rows lack a size; the others show once, few, many or a class for expanded clones.

>.|TRBV6-2/TRBV6-3|.|TRBJ2-7
CASSPGGGFYEQYF
TGTGCCAGCAGTCCCGGAGGGGGGTTCTACGAGCAGTACTTC
>many|TRBV7-6|.|TRBJ2-4
CASSLGGLRDIQYF
TGTGCCAGCAGCTTAGGGGGGTTAAGGGACATTCAGTACTTC
>many|TRBV30|.|TRBJ1-2
CAWSPFNRDLAYGYTF
TGTGCCTGGAGTCCCTTCAACAGGGACCTTGCCTATGGCTACACCTTC
>few|TRBV5-4|.|TRBJ2-1
CASSPGGARDNEQFF
TGTGCCAGCAGCCCAGGGGGGGCCCGAGACAATGAGCAGTTCTTC
>.|TRBV20-1|TRBD2|TRBJ2-7
CSGGEGLSYEQYF
TGCAGTGGCGGGGAGGGTTTAAGCTACGAGCAGTACTTC
>many|TRBV24-1|TRBD1|TRBJ2-1
CATERTGGSSNEQFF
TGTGCCACTGAAAGGACAGGGGGCAGTAGCAATGAGCAGTTCTTC
>.|TRBV6-2/TRBV6-3|.|TRBJ2-7
CASSNIREQYF
TGTGCCAGCAGTAACATTAGGGAGCAATACTTC
>.|TRBV29-1|.|TRBJ2-1
CSVESRYSYNEQFF
TGCAGCGTTGAATCCCGGTACAGCTACAATGAGCAGTTCTTC
>.|TRBV7-9|.|TRBJ2-7
CASRALTGTLSYEQYF
TGTGCCAGTAGAGCCCTTACCGGGACACTTTCCTACGAGCAGTACTTC
>once|TRBV9|.|TRBJ2-3
CASSVANWYTQYF
TGTGCCAGCAGCGTAGCTAACTGGTATACTCAGTATTTT
>.|TRBV5-4|.|TRBJ2-4
CASSSWGGAGYIQYF
TGTGCCAGCTCTTCGTGGGGGGGCGCAGGGTACATTCAGTACTTC
>many|TRBV20-1|.|TRBJ1-2
CSARAKFTGRYDYGYTF
TGCAGTGCTAGAGCCAAGTTTACAGGTCGTTACGACTATGGCTACACCTTC
>many|TRBV6-2/TRBV6-3|.|TRBJ2-1
CASLWVPGNEQFF
TGTGCCAGCCTCTGGGTCCCGGGCAATGAGCAGTTCTTC
>many|TRBV6-1|.|TRBJ1-1
CASSELNGNTEAFF
TGTGCCAGCAGTGAACTGAACGGGAACACTGAAGCTTTCTTT
>.|TRBV6-1|TRBD1|TRBJ2-2
CASKPRTGETGELFF
TGTGCCAGTAAACCCCGGACAGGGGAAACCGGGGAGCTGTTTTTT
>many|TRBV12-3/TRBV12-4|TRBD2|TRBJ2-3
CASSQGLAGIGDTQYF
TGTGCCAGCAGTCAAGGACTAGCGGGGATAGGGGATACGCAGTATTTT
>many|TRBV7-9|TRBD1|TRBJ1-6
CASSLWGDRTVYNSPLHF
TGTGCCAGCAGCTTATGGGGGGACAGGACCGTTTATAATTCACCCCTCCACTTT
>.|TRBV25-1|.|TRBJ1-1
CAISEDPRDTEAFF
TGTGCCATCAGTGAAGACCCCCGGGACACTGAAGCTTTCTTT
>medium-sized|TRBV6-1|TRBD2|TRBJ2-2
CASRERGDTGELFF
TGTGCCAGCAGGGAGCGGGGGGACACCGGGGAGCTGTTTTTT
>.|TRBV27|.|TRBJ2-3
CASSRRFTDTQYF
TGTGCCAGCAGCCGTAGGTTCACAGATACGCAGTATTTT
>.|TRBV6-4|.|TRBJ2-1
CASSSGGWGNEQFF
TGTGCCAGCAGTTCCGGGGGCTGGGGCAATGAGCAGTTCTTC
>once|TRBV27|.|TRBJ2-1
CANNTQGGEQFF
TGTGCCAACAATACACAGGGAGGAGAGCAGTTCTTC